The text below deals with one T cell receptor (beta chain). Its antigen is unidentified. Trimming pared 0 bases from V and 0 bases from J, leaving 4 bases between. This CDR3 comprises 15 residues. CDR1 and CDR2 from the germline V gene are SGHRS and YFSETQ. The source of the sample is a study of cytomegalovirus exposure and HLA in healthy donors. Study-level results: As confirmed in vitro, three CMV-associated chains were specific for CMV antigens. Investigators reported 150 to 200 TCR beta chains as tied to cytomegalovirus.

Some clones are missing from TCRdb's copy, which holds only in-frame ones; the method was immunoSEQ multiplex PCR. Of 150,000 to 200,000 clones detected, 75% to 90% appear once; the ten largest clones hold more than 15%. The sequenced sample consisted of PBMCs. This receptor was obtained from a man aged 18 to 29 in good health and CMV-seropositive. The chain recombines TRBV5-1 with TRBJ1-6; D gene uncertain. The CDR3 here is CASSLASSYNSPLHF. DNA of the CDR3: TGCGCCAGCAGCTTGGCCAGCTCCTATAATTCACCCCTCCACTTT.